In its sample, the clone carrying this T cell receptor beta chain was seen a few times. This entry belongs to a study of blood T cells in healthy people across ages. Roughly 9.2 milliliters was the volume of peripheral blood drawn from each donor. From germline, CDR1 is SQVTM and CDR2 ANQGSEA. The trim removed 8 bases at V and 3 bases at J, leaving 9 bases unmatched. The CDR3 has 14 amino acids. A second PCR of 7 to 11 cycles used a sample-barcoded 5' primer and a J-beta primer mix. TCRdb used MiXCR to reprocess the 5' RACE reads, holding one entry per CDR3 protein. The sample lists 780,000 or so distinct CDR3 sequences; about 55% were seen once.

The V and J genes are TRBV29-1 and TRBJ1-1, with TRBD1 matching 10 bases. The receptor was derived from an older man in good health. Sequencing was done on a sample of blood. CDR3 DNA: TGCAGCCCATGGGGAGGACAGGGGGACACTGAAGCTTTCTTT. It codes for CSPWGGQGDTEAFF.